This TCR beta chain was profiled in a study of cytomegalovirus exposure and HLA in healthy donors. Sequenced by immunoSEQ multiplex PCR; TCRdb stores in-frame clones only, minus some. The table includes 55,000 to 65,000 clones, approximately 96% detected once. V lost 4 bases and J 5 bases, leaving 17 bases between the germline ends. The CDR3 is 15 residues long. The germline CDR1 and CDR2 sequences are MNHNS and SASEGT. Study-wide findings and caveats: It was reported that the classifier diagnosed cytomegalovirus status with high specificity and sensitivity in both the original and validation cohorts. In vitro data verified a few CMV-associated chains as specific for CMV antigens. First-cohort TCR clusters tended to co-occur in the 120 or so validation repertoires, a later analysis found. The study recorded about 150 TCR beta chains that were cytomegalovirus-associated.

Remarks on this clone: Its specificity is unknown.

The sequencing input was PBMCs. The genes are TRBV6-1 and TRBJ2-5; D possibly corresponds to TRBD1 (5 bases). This clonotype was sampled from a man aged 18 to 30 in good health and CMV-seronegative. For the CDR3, the DNA is TGTGCCAGCAGTGCAATGGACGGCCCAGGGGAGACCCAGTACTTC. Translating it yields CASSAMDGPGETQYF.